What follows is one TCR beta chain and its context. In this sample, this clonotype turned up a few times. Which antigen it targets is not known. No base quality values were provided; no much bigger clone lies one nucleotide off. This specimen comes from a study of T cells in Graves' hyperthyroidism and ophthalmopathy (dated by TCRdb to the late 2010s). Regarding the research as a whole: Peripheral blood was sampled at the time of initial diagnosis, prior to any treatment. Whether ophthalmopathy could be predicted prospectively was tested in an independent validation cohort made up of under 20 hyperthyroidism patients plus 17 patients who later progressed to ophthalmopathy. The study also compared thyroid tissue and blood T-cell repertoires from 6 or 7 Graves' hyperthyroidism patients. Once sampling was done, hyperthyroidism patients were given methimazole at a starting dose of 30 mg daily, whereas ophthalmopathy patients were given high-dose intravenous methylprednisolone. A discovery cohort of roughly 100 patients, 43 with Graves' ophthalmopathy and about 58 with stable Graves' hyperthyroidism, was used to find distinguishing TCR V-J signatures. The 75 to 100 discovery patients were randomly split 7:3 into training and test sets. The paper describes TCR Vbeta CDR3 sequencing of 135 peripheral blood samples, made up of roughly 40 ophthalmopathy patients, roughly 72 hyperthyroidism patients and 17 progressor patients. The research as a whole found: Sample size was not statistically predetermined, and investigators were not blinded to group allocation. In validation, the model predicted progression to ophthalmopathy a median of roughly 6.2 months before onset, with approximately 68% sensitivity and 72.22% specificity. Most expanded thyroid clonotypes (frequency above 0.001) were also detected in blood, a finding suggesting that blood repertoires may reflect thyroid immune responses. Ophthalmopathy was separated from stable hyperthyroidism by a 13 V-J signature model, with 85% to 90% sensitivity and 81% to 83% specificity obtained in cross-validation and 80%/75% obtained in testing.

The CDR3 sequence holds 14 residues, the cysteine and phenylalanine included. CDR3 DNA is the only sequence kept; it has 42 bases, read in frame from the first base. The germline V gene (reference sequence) gives CDR1 as MNHEY and CDR2 as SMNVEV. Between the V and J ends, shortened by 5 bases and 4 bases respectively, the junction contains 15 bases. TCR beta CDR3 regions were amplified from RNA transcripts. A first-round RT-PCR of the TCR CDR3 used the HTBI primer set with the Qiagen OneStep RT-PCR kit. Libraries were constructed in a second round of multiplex PCR, after which size selection and purification were carried out. Sequencing of the libraries was done on an Illumina HiSeq2000 using paired-end 100 bp reads. Per the source publication's procedure: Raw data were processed with SOAPnuke, discarding reads with adapters, uncalled bases, mean Phred below 15, or no exact constant-primer or identifier match. COPE v1.2.5 was used to merge high-quality paired reads, and clonotypes were defined as unique nucleotide sequences. Clonotypes were aligned to IMGT TRBV, TRBD and TRBJ reference segments using MiTCR v1.1. The analysis included only V-J combinations with a frequency above 0.0001, which together covered over 98% of the repertoires. A TCS score was defined as the ratio between F50 (clonal expansion) and ExV (chaos), using BLOSUM62-based TCRdist between CDR3 peptides within each V-J. Welch's t-statistics and random forest reduced roughly 540 V-J features to about 12, which were used in a naive Bayes classifier (R e1071). The public reads were quality trimmed at Q25 with fastp and then assembled into clones with MiXCR by TCRdb, keeping productive beta chains. Records with the same CDR3 protein are collapsed into one entry carrying the most frequent genes and DNA. The V and J calls reflect TCRdb's pipeline rather than the authors' work. The sample includes more than 500,000 distinct CDR3 sequences, with 14% observed a single time. The leading ten clones occupy around 13% of the sample.

A patient counted as having stable Graves' hyperthyroidism if no progression to ophthalmopathy occurred over 18 months of follow-up. Hyperthyroidism patients were newly diagnosed, with disease duration under 2 months, and aged 18 to 65 years. Exclusion was applied to patients with uncontrolled infections, other autoimmune diseases, pregnancy or lactation. Diagnoses were based on clinical symptoms, serum thyroxine and TRAb, thyroid ultrasound and orbital computed tomography. PBMCs were isolated from more than 8 ml of fresh peripheral blood by Ficoll-Paque density gradient centrifugation. Total RNA was extracted using Trizol reagent, and RNA quality was assessed on an Agilent 2100 Bioanalyzer.

This TCR was recovered from a woman between 40 and 55 years old with Graves' hyperthyroidism. Sequences were obtained from blood. The chain is encoded by TRBV27 joined to TRBJ2-7; the D gene is possibly TRBD1 or TRBD2, each agreeing over 5 bases. The CDR3 corresponds to CASSRGAQVYEQYF. The DNA reads TGTGCCAGCAGTAGAGGGGCGCAAGTGTACGAGCAGTACTTC.